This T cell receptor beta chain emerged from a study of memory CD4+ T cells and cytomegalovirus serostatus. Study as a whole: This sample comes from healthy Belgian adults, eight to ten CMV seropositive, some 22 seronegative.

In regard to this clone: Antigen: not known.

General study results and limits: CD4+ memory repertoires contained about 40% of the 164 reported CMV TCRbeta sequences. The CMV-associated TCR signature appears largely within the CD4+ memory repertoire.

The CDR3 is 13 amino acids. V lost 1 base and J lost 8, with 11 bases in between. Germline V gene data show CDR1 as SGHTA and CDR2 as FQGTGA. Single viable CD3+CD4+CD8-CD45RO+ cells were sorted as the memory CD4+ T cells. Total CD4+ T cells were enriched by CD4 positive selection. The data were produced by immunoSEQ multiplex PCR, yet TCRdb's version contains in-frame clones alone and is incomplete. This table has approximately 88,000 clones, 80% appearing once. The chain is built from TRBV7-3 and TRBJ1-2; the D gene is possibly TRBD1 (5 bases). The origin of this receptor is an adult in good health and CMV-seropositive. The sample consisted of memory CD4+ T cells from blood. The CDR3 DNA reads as TGTGCCAGCAGCTTAAAGCGGGGGGACGGCTACACCTTC. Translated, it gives CASSLKRGDGYTF.